The 16 T cell receptor beta chains reported below all come from one sample, sequenced in a study of siplizumab effects on memory and regulatory T cells. Profiling relied on immunoSEQ multiplex PCR, and the TCRdb table lists in-frame clones only, not all of them. The sample includes about 63,000 clones, roughly 85% of them seen just once. Sample: memory CD4+ T cells sorted from blood. These receptor sequences come from a human donor in good health.

CDR3 bases: TGCGCCAGCAGCCAAGAGAGGAGGGGACCTGTGTACAATGAGCAGTTCTTC. Translating it yields CASSQERRGPVYNEQFF. The chain recombines TRBV4-1 with TRBJ2-1; D might be TRBD2 (6 bases). Trimming shortened V by 0 bases and J by 4 bases, and 16 bases separated the two germline ends. Germline-derived CDR1 and CDR2 are MGHRA and YSYEKL. The CDR3 length is 17 residues.

About this clone: Its ends do not fully match the called genes, so a read error is possible. The chain links TRBV29-1 to TRBJ2-6; 7 bases agree with TRBD1. Germline V lookup: CDR1 SQVTM, CDR2 ANQGSEA. This CDR3 comprises 12 residues. This CDR3 reads CSVDEGANVLTF. The CDR3 region has the DNA TGCAGCGTTGATGAGGGGGCTAACGTCCTGACTTTC. Filled out from reference TRBV29-1 and TRBJ2-6, the complete variable domain reads SAVISQKPSRDICQRGTSLTIQCQVDSQVTMMFWYRQQPGQSLTLIATANQGSEATYESGFVIDKFPISRPNLTFSTLTVSNMSPEDSSIYLCSVDEGANVLTFGAGSRLTVL.

J is TRBJ2-7 and V is TRBV7-8; a possible D gene is TRBD2 (5 bases). Trimming removed 4 bases from V and 1 base from J, with 8 bases in between. The CDR3 extends over 13 amino acids. Germline V gene lookup returns CDR1 SGHVS and CDR2 FQNEAQ. The CDR3 reads CASSSQRSYEQYF. CDR3 bases: TGTGCCAGCAGCTCCCAGCGGTCCTACGAGCAGTACTTC.

CDR3 protein: CASSLSTGSGANVLTF. CDR3 nucleotides: TGCGCCAGCAGCCTGAGTACAGGGTCTGGGGCCAACGTCCTGACTTTC. The chain employs TRBV5-1 and TRBJ2-6, with D possibly being TRBD1 (6 bases). The CDR3 has 16 amino acids. Germline loops: CDR1 SGHRS, CDR2 YFSETQ. Trimming removed 4 bases from V and 1 base from J, with 12 bases in between. The full variable domain, completed using reference TRBV5-1 and TRBJ2-6, is KAGVTQTPRYLIKTRGQQVTLSCSPISGHRSVSWYQQTPGQGLQFLFEYFSETQRNKGNFPGRFSGRQFSNSRSEMNVSTLELGDSALYLCASSLSTGSGANVLTFGAGSRLTVL.

This clone was seen a few times. The CDR3 loop is CASSTPGQPYEQYF. DNA for the CDR3: TGTGCCAGTAGTACCCCGGGACAGCCCTACGAGCAGTACTTC. V and J are TRBV19 and TRBJ2-7, with 7 bases identical to TRBD1. Germline V gives CDR1 LNHDA, CDR2 SQIVND (reference sequence). This CDR3 is built from 14 residues. The ends lost 4 bases at V and 2 bases at J; junction bases unmatched: 5.

The chain uses TRBV9 and TRBJ2-2; 13 bases are shared with TRBD2. There are 16 residues in the CDR3. J gave up 4 bases and V 3 bases, and 3 bases lay outside the gene matches. Germline V gene lookup returns CDR1 SGDLS and CDR2 YYNGEE. CDR3 amino acids: CASSALAGGTTGELFF. Written as DNA, the CDR3 is TGTGCCAGCAGCGCACTAGCGGGGGGGACCACCGGGGAGCTGTTTTTT.

The genes are TRBV6-1 and TRBJ2-6, with TRBD1 identical over 7 bases. Germline-derived CDR1 and CDR2 are MNHNS and SASEGT. CDR3 length equals 15 residues. V gave up 5 bases and J gave up 2 bases; unmatched junction bases: 3. Here the CDR3 DNA reads TGTGCCAGCAGTCCAGGGGGAGCTGGGGCCAACGTCCTGACTTTC. Protein sequence: CASSPGGAGANVLTF.

This chain uses TRBV29-1 with TRBJ1-4; D remains ambiguous. CDR3 length equals 12 residues. V was shortened by 7 bases and J by 4 bases, with 10 bases between the two germline ends. CDR1 SQVTM and CDR2 ANQGSEA come from the germline V gene. CDR3 nucleotides: TGCAGCGGCGGGATCAATAATGAAAAACTGTTTTTT. Translation: CSGGINNEKLFF.

This rearrangement joins TRBV10-3 to TRBJ1-3; D may be TRBD1 (5 bases). The CDR3 is 15 residues long. V was cut by 6 bases and J by 0 bases, with 12 bases left in between. The germline V gene encodes CDR1 ENHRY and CDR2 SYGVKD. Written as DNA, the CDR3 is TGTGCCATCAGCCCACGAGACAGCTCTGGAAACACCATATATTTT. Amino acids: CAISPRDSSGNTIYF.

V gene TRBV6-6 combines with J gene TRBJ1-5; a weak D match, TRBD1 (5 bases). Germline V gives CDR1 MNHNY, CDR2 SVGAGI (reference sequence). This CDR3 contains 13 residues. V was pared by 2 bases and J by 7 bases, with 9 bases between. Here the CDR3 reads CASSYQGGQPQHF. CDR3 in DNA: TGTGCCAGCAGTTACCAGGGTGGGCAGCCCCAGCATTTT.

The chain uses TRBV5-1 and TRBJ1-5; 10 bases line up with TRBD1. J gave up 4 bases and V 4 bases, and 5 bases lay outside the gene matches. Looked up from germline, CDR1 is SGHRS and CDR2 is YFSETQ. The CDR3 covers 15 residues. The CDR3 DNA reads TGCGCCAGCAGCCCCGGGGACAGGGGTAATCAGCCCCAGCATTTT. As protein: CASSPGDRGNQPQHF.

This chain links TRBV28 with TRBJ1-1; 9 nucleotides agree with TRBD1. V shed 5 bases and J 5 bases; nucleotides not matched to a gene: 9. The CDR3 has 15 amino acids. Germline-derived CDR1 and CDR2 are MDHEN and SYDVKM. CDR3 sequence (DNA): TGTGCCAGCAGTACCCCGACAGGGGGGCGGACTGAAGCTTTCTTT. Amino acids: CASSTPTGGRTEAFF. The entire variable domain, with the rest obtained from reference TRBV28 and TRBJ1-1, is as follows: DVKVTQSSRYLVKRTGEKVFLECVQDMDHENMFWYRQDPGLGLRLIYFSYDVKMKEKGDIPEGYSVSREKKERFSLILESASTNQTSMYLCASSTPTGGRTEAFFGQGTRLTVV.

J is TRBJ1-2 and V is TRBV7-2, with TRBD1 identical over 7 bases. Germline lookup yields CDR1 SGHTA and CDR2 FQGNSA. V lost 5 bases, J lost 3 bases, and 6 bases stayed unmatched. The CDR3 loop spans 14 amino acids. The CDR3 region is CASSPQGSDYGYTF. CDR3 in DNA: TGTGCCAGCAGCCCACAGGGGTCTGACTATGGCTACACCTTC.

V and J are TRBV5-6 and TRBJ1-1; D may be TRBD1 (5 bases). Trimming stripped 1 base from V and 11 bases from J, with 15 bases between. In germline, CDR1 is SGHDT, CDR2 YYEEEE. CDR3 size: 13 residues. The DNA for the CDR3 is TGTGCCAGCAGCTTGTATTATGTCTGGGGGGCTTTCTTT. This encodes CASSLYYVWGAFF.

The chain links TRBV6-6 to TRBJ1-1, with 7 positions matching TRBD1. With 5 bases clipped from V and 1 base from J, the junction kept 7 bases outside the gene matches. The CDR3 totals 15 residues. Per the germline V gene, CDR1 is MNHNY and CDR2 is SVGAGI (reference sequence). The CDR3 here is CASSDRQGGNTEAFF. CDR3 nucleotide sequence: TGTGCCAGCAGTGACAGACAGGGAGGGAACACTGAAGCTTTCTTT.

The CDR3 nucleotides read TGTGCCAGCAGCTTTTTTCAGGGCTACGAGCAGTACTTC. It translates to CASSFFQGYEQYF. The V call is TRBV7-9, the J call TRBJ2-5; D possibly corresponds to TRBD1 (5 bases). The DNA matches TRBJ2-7 better at its end, which makes the J call doubtful. The CDR3 loop spans 13 amino acids. Germline V lookup: CDR1 SEHNR, CDR2 FQNEAQ (reference sequence).